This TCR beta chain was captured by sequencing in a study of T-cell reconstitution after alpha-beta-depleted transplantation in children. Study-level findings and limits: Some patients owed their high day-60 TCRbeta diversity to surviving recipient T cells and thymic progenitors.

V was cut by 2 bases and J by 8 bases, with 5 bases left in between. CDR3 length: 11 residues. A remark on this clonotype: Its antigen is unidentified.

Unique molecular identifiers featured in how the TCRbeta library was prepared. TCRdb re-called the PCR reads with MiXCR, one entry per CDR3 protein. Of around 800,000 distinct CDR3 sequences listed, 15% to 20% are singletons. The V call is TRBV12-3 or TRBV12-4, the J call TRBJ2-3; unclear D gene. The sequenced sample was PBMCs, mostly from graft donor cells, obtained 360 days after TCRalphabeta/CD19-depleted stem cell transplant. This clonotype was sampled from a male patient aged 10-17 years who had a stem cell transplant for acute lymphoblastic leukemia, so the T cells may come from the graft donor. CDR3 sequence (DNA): TGTGCCAGCAGTTTAAAGGGTACGCAGTATTTT. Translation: CASSLKGTQYF.